Below, one T cell receptor (beta chain) is given with its context. The clone's antigen remains unknown. There are no base qualities to consult, and no much larger clone falls within one base. The data stem from a study of T-cell memory formation after mild COVID-19 (dated by TCRdb to about 2021). Regarding the study in general: TCR sequence clusters from the two donors were largely donor specific. Two young, previously healthy adult volunteers made up the cohort, one male and one female. Longitudinal TCRalpha and TCRbeta repertoire sequencing tracked T-cell clones expanding and contracting after mild COVID-19 in two donors. The study at large found these results: Balanced CD4/CD8 phenotypes were observed for clones contracting from day 15 to 85, whereas a bias towards CD4+ was observed for a second wave of clones expanding from day 15 to 37. SARS-CoV-2 specificity of the second-wave clones peaking on day 37 was not confirmed. Some responding clones were found in pre-infection memory, which suggests that pre-existing cross-reactive memory T cells took part in the SARS-CoV-2 response. Contracting CD4+ clones were found mainly in CM and EM memory subsets, while CD8+ clones were enriched in EMRA. Only two mild cases were covered by the study, and larger cohorts that include severe cases with pre-infection samples were considered necessary.

Ficoll-Paque density gradient centrifugation was the method used to isolate PBMCs. The sequencer was an Illumina NovaSeq 6000. TCRalpha and TCRbeta cDNA libraries were constructed by 5'RACE with constant-segment primers, with sample barcodes and unique molecular identifiers being introduced. Trizol reagent was used to extract RNA from every sample. Libraries were amplified in two PCR steps, with a second sample barcode and Illumina TruSeq adapters added in the second step. Libraries were sequenced on an Illumina NovaSeq with 2 x 150 bp paired-end reads. The paper's processing steps were these. Reads were demultiplexed and collapsed into UMI-guided consensus sequences with migec v1.2.7. Using mixcr v2.1.11, UMI consensuses were aligned to TRA and TRB V and J templates and then assembled into clonotypes. A clonotype was counted as expanded or contracted only when both edgeR and NoisET called the clonotype significant, with the noise models trained on biological replicates. For edgeR calls, the cutoffs were a false discovery rate-adjusted p below 0.01 and a log2 fold-change threshold of 1. As an exploratory analysis of dynamics, max-normalized trajectories of the 1000 most abundant clonotypes were examined with PCA combined with hierarchical clustering. Each responding clone was given a CD4 or CD8 phenotype based on the CD4+ and CD8+ repertoires, which had been sequenced separately. The public reads were reprocessed in TCRdb via fastp at Q25 and MiXCR, keeping in-frame beta chains. Every distinct CDR3 protein forms one entry, paired with its most common genes and DNA. TCRdb's processing, not the study's, gives the V and J calls here. The sample yields a few hundred thousand distinct CDR3 sequences; approximately 18% were counted once. The top ten clonotypes cover approximately 22% of the sample.

V is pruned by 3 bases and J by 4 bases, leaving 6 bases of the junction without a gene match. The CDR3, cysteine through phenylalanine, is 16 amino acids long. Of the read, only the CDR3 DNA is kept; its 48 bases are in frame from base 1. The source is a man younger than 35 who had mild COVID-19 (a few samples of this study predate the infection). The sample titles of this study are shuffled in the database, so cell type and time point are left out; the donor was told from shared clones. The V and J genes are TRBV12-3 or TRBV12-4 and TRBJ2-3; 11 of the junction bases match TRBD2. Sequenced input: PBMCs or a T cell subset sorted from them (not recorded which). The CDR3 amino acid sequence is: CASSLRLAGSSDTQYF. The DNA sequence follows: TGTGCCAGCAGTTTGCGACTAGCGGGGAGTTCAGATACGCAGTATTTT.